One and the same sample provided the 23 T cell receptor beta chains below, sequenced in a study of blood T cells in healthy people across ages. Using a J-beta primer mix together with a sample-barcoded 5' primer, a second PCR was run for about 6 to 11 cycles. One entry per CDR3 protein results from TCRdb running MiXCR on the 5' RACE reads. Among 1.4 million or so distinct CDR3 sequences listed, 42% were seen once. Sequencing used blood. The receptors stem from a woman younger than 35 in good health.

There are a few counts of this clonotype. The chain employs TRBV20-1 and TRBJ2-7; 14 bases match TRBD2. V trimming: 3 bases; J trimming: 3 bases; junction bases outside the gene matches: 7. This CDR3 spans 16 amino acids. Germline values: CDR1 DFQATT, CDR2 SNEGSKA (reference sequence). CDR3 nucleotide sequence: TGCAGTGCTAGGCCTAGACTAGCGGGAGGGTTCTACGAGCAGTACTTC. It translates to CSARPRLAGGFYEQYF.

This clonotype was recorded at least ten times. The J gene is TRBJ1-1, the V gene TRBV20-1; D is unclear. Germline V gene data show CDR1 as DFQATT and CDR2 as SNEGSKA (reference sequence). The CDR3 totals 14 residues. V was pared by 6 bases and J by 0 bases, with 14 bases between. Here the CDR3 reads CSAPGSHMNTEAFF. Written as DNA, the CDR3 is TGCAGTGCCCCGGGCAGCCACATGAACACTGAAGCTTTCTTT.

This clonotype appeared a few times. The chain employs TRBV28 and TRBJ2-7, with TRBD2 identical over 9 bases. From germline, CDR1 is MDHEN and CDR2 SYDVKM. V shed 4 bases, J shed 12 bases, and the junction held 7 bases outside the gene matches. The CDR3 is 12 residues long. CDR3 residues: CASSSSGRFAYF. Here the CDR3 DNA reads TGTGCCAGCAGTTCGAGCGGGAGGTTTGCGTACTTC.

The chain recombines TRBV6-1 with TRBJ1-6; D unresolved. CDR3 length equals 15 residues. The germline gives CDR1 MNHNS, CDR2 SASEGT. Trimming shortened V by 0 bases and J by 8 bases, and 11 bases separated the two germline ends. The CDR3 bases are TGTGCCAGCAGTGAAGCACAAGCCTCGCATTCACCCCTCCACTTT. It yields the protein CASSEAQASHSPLHF.

This sequence joins TRBV29-1 and TRBJ2-1; possible D gene TRBD2, 7 bases. CDR1 is SQVTM and CDR2 is ANQGSEA in the germline V gene. The V end was cut by 6 bases, the J end by 0 bases, with 21 bases between. This CDR3 is 17 amino acids long. The CDR3 DNA reads TGCAGCGTGGGGGGGGGCCCAGAACTTAGCTCCTACAATGAGCAGTTCTTC. Translated: CSVGGGPELSSYNEQFF.

In its sample, this clonotype was seen once. An end of the junction differs from the germline gene, which may be a read error. The chain combines TRBV20-1 with TRBJ1-6; D is perhaps TRBD1 (5 bases). CDR3 size: 14 residues. Germline V gene data show CDR1 as DFQATT and CDR2 as SNEGSKA (reference sequence). CDR3 in amino acids: CSASRDGGYSPPHF. CDR3 bases: TGCAGTGCTAGCCGGGACGGGGGTTATTCACCCCCCCACTTT.

V and J are TRBV21-1 and TRBJ1-2. TRBV21-1 is a known pseudogene. This CDR3 is 15 amino acids long. The CDR3 DNA follows: TGTGCCAGCAGCAAAGAAGGAGGTTGGACCTATGGCTACACCTTC. It translates to CASSKEGGWTYGYTF.

The genes are TRBV4-1 and TRBJ1-2; 10 bases agree with TRBD1. V gave up 1 base and J gave up 6 bases; unmatched junction bases: 11. The CDR3 runs to 17 residues. Germline CDR1 reads MGHRA; CDR2 reads YSYEKL. The CDR3 loop is CASSQVTDGQGVDGYTF. The CDR3 bases are TGCGCCAGCAGCCAAGTAACTGACGGACAGGGGGTTGATGGCTACACCTTC.

V and J are TRBV29-1 and TRBJ2-5; D could derive from TRBD1 or TRBD2 (5 bases each). Near its end, the DNA agrees better with TRBJ2-4, so the J call may be wrong. The V gene's germline CDR1 is SQVTM and CDR2 ANQGSEA. The CDR3 is 13 amino acids. CDR3 residues: CSVEDNPGNIQYF. In DNA, the CDR3 is TGCAGCGTTGAGGACAACCCGGGGAACATTCAGTACTTC.

The chain carries TRBV9 and TRBJ2-1; D tentatively fits TRBD1 or TRBD2 (6 bases each). Trimming pared 0 bases from V and 0 bases from J, leaving 10 bases between. The CDR3 loop spans 16 amino acids. Germline V gene lookup returns CDR1 SGDLS and CDR2 YYNGEE. CDR3 DNA sequence: TGTGCCAGCAGCGTAGAGGGGGGAAGCTCCTACAATGAGCAGTTCTTC. Translated: CASSVEGGSSYNEQFF.

This clonotype was found many times. V usage is TRBV10-3 and J usage is TRBJ1-5, with TRBD1 matching 7 bases. Trimming cost V 4 bases and J 6 bases; bases outside gene matches: 6. The CDR3 contains 14 residues. CDR1 ENHRY and CDR2 SYGVKD come from the germline V gene. The DNA of the CDR3 is TGTGCCATCAGTGTTGGAGGGGGCGGTCAGCCCCAGCATTTT. It encodes CAISVGGGGQPQHF.

This rearrangement joins TRBV7-9 to TRBJ1-2, with TRBD1 matching 7 bases. CDR3 length: 14 amino acids. The germline V gene encodes CDR1 SEHNR and CDR2 FQNEAQ (reference sequence). J lost 5 bases, V lost 2 bases, and 5 bases had no gene match. CDR3 nucleotide sequence: TGTGCCAGCAGCTTATGGCAGGGGGTGTATGGCTACACCTTC. Its protein product is CASSLWQGVYGYTF.

The rearrangement uses TRBV7-2 and TRBJ2-5; the match to TRBD1 covers 8 bases. The tail of the sequence fits TRBJ2-7 better, so the J call may be wrong. Germline V gene lookup returns CDR1 SGHTA and CDR2 FQGNSA. This CDR3 is built from 14 residues. The CDR3, as DNA: TGTGCCAGCACCAAACGGACAGGGTTTCACGAGCAGTACTTC. Protein: CASTKRTGFHEQYF.

The V gene is TRBV20-1, the J gene TRBJ1-5, with 7 bases lining up with TRBD1. J was trimmed by 2 bases and V by 2 bases; bases with no gene match: 12. Germline assignment: CDR1 DFQATT and CDR2 SNEGSKA (reference sequence). The CDR3 covers 17 residues. Written as DNA, the CDR3 is TGCAGTGCTAGATCAGGGGGGGTGTTTTGGGGCAATCAGCCCCAGCATTTT. This translates into CSARSGGVFWGNQPQHF.

The rearrangement links TRBV5-1 to TRBJ2-1; D is perhaps TRBD2 (5 bases). Germline loops: CDR1 SGHRS, CDR2 YFSETQ. The CDR3 loop spans 13 amino acids. The V gene lost 6 bases and the J gene lost 8 bases, with 15 bases spanning the gap. The CDR3 here is CASTRVGFHEQFF. The CDR3 region has the DNA TGCGCCAGCACGCGGGTAGGGTTCCATGAGCAGTTCTTC.

This clonotype showed up many times. V and J are TRBV29-1 and TRBJ1-2, with 7 bases lining up with TRBD1. Germline V CDR1 and CDR2: SQVTM, ANQGSEA. With V trimmed by 3 bases and J by 4 bases, 2 bases remained unmatched. CDR3 length: 12 amino acids. The CDR3 loop is CSVEPGGYGYTF. The CDR3 region has the DNA TGCAGCGTTGAGCCAGGGGGCTATGGCTACACCTTC.

This clonotype was found a few times. The chain joins TRBV9 to TRBJ1-4; D not certain. The germline V and J ends were trimmed by 1 base and 3 bases, with 7 bases remaining between them. CDR3 length: 14 residues. Germline CDR1 and CDR2: SGDLS and YYNGEE. CDR3 residues: CASSVSGANEKLFF. Written as DNA, the CDR3 is TGTGCCAGCAGCGTATCGGGTGCTAATGAAAAACTGTTTTTT.

V is TRBV12-2 and J is TRBJ2-7; TRBD2, as called in the table, went unchecked against the DNA. TRBV12-2 is reported as a pseudogene. The CDR3 totals 18 residues. The CDR3 is CASRLVGGRLAIPYEQYF. The CDR3 DNA reads as TGTGCAAGTCGCTTAGTCGGGGGTAGACTAGCGATTCCCTACGAGCAGTACTTC.

The genes are TRBV7-6 and TRBJ1-6; D gene unclear. The V end was cut by 4 bases, the J end by 10 bases, with 14 bases between. The CDR3 spans 14 residues. The germline V gene has CDR1 SGHVS and CDR2 FNYEAQ. The CDR3 coding sequence is TGTGCCAGCAGCTCGGCCCCTTTCGTCTCACCCCTCCACTTT. This translates into CASSSAPFVSPLHF. The full variable domain, rest sourced from reference TRBV7-6 and TRBJ1-6, is GAGVSQSPRYKVTKRGQDVALRCDPISGHVSLYWYRQALGQGPEFLTYFNYEAQQDKSGLPNDRFSAERPEGSISTLTIQRTEQRDSAMYRCASSSAPFVSPLHFGNGTRLTVT.

The V call is TRBV20-1, the J call TRBJ2-7; the D gene is possibly TRBD2 (6 bases). The ends were cut back, 6 bases at V and 1 base at J, with 16 bases in the middle. Germline lookup yields CDR1 DFQATT and CDR2 SNEGSKA (reference sequence). This CDR3 region has 14 residues. The CDR3 region is CSARPGRGSYEQYF. CDR3 nucleotide sequence: TGCAGTGCCAGGCCTGGGCGGGGTTCCTACGAGCAGTACTTC.

In its sample, this clonotype was seen a few times. The chain employs TRBV6-5 and TRBJ2-3; D uncertain. This CDR3 spans 12 amino acids. CDR1 and CDR2 (germline): MNHEY, SVGAGI. Deletions cut 0 bases from V and 7 bases from J, with 5 bases between. In nucleotides, the CDR3 is TGTGCCAGCAGTTACTCGGGTAATACGCAGTATTTT. Translated: CASSYSGNTQYF.

This clonotype has a handful of counts. In nucleotides, the CDR3 is TGTGCCAGCTCCGAGAGGATAGAGACCCAGTACTTC. It specifies CASSERIETQYF. The chain links TRBV18 to TRBJ2-5; D remains ambiguous. The CDR3 covers 12 residues. CDR1 is KGHSH, CDR2 LQKENI, per germline. The V end was cut by 6 bases, the J end by 4 bases, with 9 bases between.

The V call is TRBV15, the J call TRBJ2-3; D may be TRBD2 (6 bases). Germline CDR1 LNHNV, CDR2 YYDKDF (reference sequence). This CDR3 comprises 15 residues. Trimming removed 4 bases at V and 3 bases at J, with 14 bases between. The CDR3 DNA reads as TGTGCCACCAGCAAGGGACTCTCTTCGACAGATACGCAGTATTTT. Translation gives CATSKGLSSTDTQYF.